These 21 T cell receptor beta chains were sequenced from one sample in a study of control samples from healthy donors and cancer patients. Repertoires were generated with immunoSEQ multiplex PCR, while TCRdb's copy carries only in-frame clones and drops some. In the table there are over 150,000 clones, around nine tenths of which are singletons. What was sequenced was blood. The receptors here all came from a man aged 25 to 45 in good health.

V and J are TRBV5-1 and TRBJ1-1, with TRBD1 matching over 10 bases. This CDR3 contains 14 residues. Looked up from germline, CDR1 is SGHRS and CDR2 is YFSETQ. With V trimmed by 3 bases and J by 7 bases, 6 bases remained unmatched. The CDR3 loop is CASSWGTGEGEAFF. Written as DNA, the CDR3 is TGCGCCAGCAGCTGGGGGACAGGGGAGGGTGAAGCTTTCTTT.

This chain joins TRBV6-1 and TRBJ2-2; D not certain. CDR3 size: 14 residues. The germline CDR1 and CDR2 sequences are MNHNS and SASEGT. The V end lost 0 bases, the J end lost 7 bases, and 9 bases lay between the germline ends. The CDR3: CASSEAWLVGELFF. In DNA form, the CDR3 reads TGTGCCAGCAGTGAAGCGTGGCTAGTCGGGGAGCTGTTTTTT.

The rearrangement uses TRBV7-2 and TRBJ2-7; 14 bases agree with TRBD2. CDR3 length equals 16 residues. V lost 3 bases to trimming and J lost 2 bases; unmatched junction nucleotides: 3. Germline V gene data show CDR1 as SGHTA and CDR2 as FQGNSA. CDR3: CASSLGLAGETYEQYF. CDR3 in DNA: TGTGCCAGCAGCTTGGGACTAGCGGGAGAGACCTACGAGCAGTACTTC.

V gene TRBV18 combines with J gene TRBJ1-1; D may be TRBD1 (6 bases). Germline values: CDR1 KGHSH, CDR2 LQKENI. Trimming shortened V by 3 bases and J by 4 bases, and 21 bases separated the two germline ends. The CDR3 has 17 residues. The CDR3 loop reads CASSPSQGGGSGTEAFF. For the CDR3, the DNA is TGTGCCAGCTCACCCTCACAGGGTGGGGGTTCGGGCACTGAAGCTTTCTTT.

The chain has TRBV19 and TRBJ1-2, with D possibly matching TRBD1 (6 bases). Germline-derived CDR1 and CDR2 are LNHDA and SQIVND (reference sequence). Trimming removed 3 bases at V and 8 bases at J, with 13 bases between. The CDR3 is made up of 13 amino acids. CDR3: CASSITQGSGYTF. Here the CDR3 DNA reads TGTGCCAGTAGTATTACCCAGGGGAGCGGCTACACCTTC.

Points on this clone: Within the sample, other DNA sequences also encode this same CDR3. The chain recombines TRBV9 with TRBJ2-3; D gene unclear. The ends were cut back, 0 bases at V and 0 bases at J, with 8 bases in the middle. CDR3 length: 15 residues. CDR1 SGDLS and CDR2 YYNGEE come from the germline V gene. DNA for the CDR3: TGTGCCAGCAGCGTAGGGGCTACTAGCACAGATACGCAGTATTTT. Its protein is CASSVGATSTDTQYF.

The V gene is TRBV5-6, the J gene TRBJ2-7, with TRBD1 matching over 8 bases. The V and J ends lost 4 bases and 6 bases, in that order; junction bases with no gene match: 3. CDR1 is SGHDT, CDR2 YYEEEE, per germline. This CDR3 is 12 amino acids long. The CDR3 sequence: CASSTDRAEQYF. The CDR3 DNA reads TGTGCCAGCAGCACGGACAGGGCCGAGCAGTACTTC.

V and J are TRBV29-1 and TRBJ2-1, with D tentatively TRBD1 (5 bases). Germline V lookup: CDR1 SQVTM, CDR2 ANQGSEA. CDR3 length equals 12 residues. V shed 6 bases and J shed 4 bases, with 10 bases lying between them. The CDR3 sequence: CSVPDSYNEQFF. In nucleotides, the CDR3 is TGCAGCGTGCCTGACAGTTACAATGAGCAGTTCTTC.

The chain combines TRBV18 with TRBJ2-5; no reliable D call. Trimming cost V 8 bases and J 1 base, with 17 bases left between them. The germline gives CDR1 KGHSH, CDR2 LQKENI. This CDR3 contains 15 residues. The CDR3 loop reads CASTTHTPPQETQYF. The CDR3 bases are TGTGCCAGCACCACTCATACCCCCCCCCAAGAGACCCAGTACTTC.

The chain recombines TRBV7-6 with TRBJ2-3; TRBD1 matches at 7 bases. Per the germline V gene, CDR1 is SGHVS and CDR2 is FNYEAQ. V lost 10 bases to trimming and J lost 3 bases; unmatched junction nucleotides: 10. The CDR3 length is 14 residues. This CDR3 is CATNQGQRTDTQYF. CDR3 in DNA: TGTGCCACCAACCAGGGACAGCGTACAGATACGCAGTATTTT.

In its sample, this clone was seen once. The chain joins TRBV5-5 to TRBJ1-5; D is possibly TRBD1 (5 bases). This CDR3 is 15 amino acids long. V was pared by 1 base and J by 2 bases, with 10 bases between. Germline V gives CDR1 SGHKS, CDR2 YYEKEE (reference sequence). The CDR3, as DNA: TGTGCCAGCAGCTTGATTGGGGCAGGCAATCAGCCCCAGCATTTT. Its protein is CASSLIGAGNQPQHF.

This clone was picked up one time. DNA for the CDR3: TGTGCCAGCAGCTTGGGGGCAGTAAGCAATCAGCCCCAGCATTTT. Amino acid sequence: CASSLGAVSNQPQHF. V gene TRBV5-8 combines with J gene TRBJ1-5; D is unresolved. V lost 0 bases, J lost 1 base, and 8 bases lay in between. Germline CDR1 SGHTS, CDR2 YDEGEE. The CDR3 totals 15 residues.

This sequence joins TRBV6-1 and TRBJ1-5, with 7 positions matching TRBD1. From germline, CDR1 is MNHNS and CDR2 SASEGT. This CDR3 is built from 18 residues. J lost 0 bases, V lost 2 bases, and 10 bases had no gene match. CDR3 in DNA: TGTGCCAGCAGTGAATATGGTAGACAGGGCGATAGCAATCAGCCCCAGCATTTT. This gives the protein CASSEYGRQGDSNQPQHF.

The V and J genes are TRBV7-2 and TRBJ2-3; 7 nucleotides agree with TRBD2. CDR3 length equals 16 residues. V lost 2 bases and J lost 0; bases outside the gene matches: 5. Germline loops: CDR1 SGHTA, CDR2 FQGNSA. In DNA form, the CDR3 reads TGTGCCAGCAGCTTAATGGGCGGGGGAAGCACAGATACGCAGTATTTT. It yields the protein CASSLMGGGSTDTQYF.

This rearrangement joins TRBV6-5 to TRBJ2-3; unclear D gene. This CDR3 region has 11 residues. The V end lost 4 bases, the J end lost 6 bases, and 5 bases lay between the germline ends. CDR1 and CDR2 (germline): MNHEY, SVGAGI. The CDR3 loop reads CASSSGDTQYF. The CDR3 coding sequence is TGTGCCAGCAGTTCCGGGGATACGCAGTATTTT.

V is TRBV2 and J is TRBJ1-2, with D perhaps TRBD1 (5 bases). The CDR3 runs 14 residues. Trimming pared 4 bases from V and 3 bases from J, leaving 12 bases between. In germline, CDR1 is SNHLY, CDR2 FYNNEI. The chain's CDR3 is CASSGGTGHYGYTF. CDR3 in DNA: TGTGCCAGCAGTGGGGGGACCGGACACTATGGCTACACCTTC.

The chain employs TRBV3-1 (or the pseudogene TRBV3-2) and TRBJ2-3; 7 bases match TRBD2. Looked up from germline, CDR1 is LGHDT and CDR2 is YNNKEL (reference sequence). CDR3 length equals 14 residues. With V trimmed by 3 bases and J by 0 bases, 0 bases remained unmatched. CDR3 loop: CASSQGGSTDTQYF. Written as DNA, the CDR3 is TGTGCCAGCAGCCAGGGAGGGAGCACAGATACGCAGTATTTT.

The gene calls are TRBV7-6 and TRBJ2-2; 7 bases map to TRBD1. This CDR3 comprises 14 residues. The germline V gene has CDR1 SGHVS and CDR2 FNYEAQ. Trimming at V came to 6 bases and at J to 5 bases, leaving 6 bases not matched to a gene. The CDR3 DNA reads as TGTGCCAGCAGTAAGGGGGCGCAGACCGGGGAGCTGTTTTTT. It is translated as CASSKGAQTGELFF.

The rearrangement links TRBV19 to TRBJ1-3; D gene uncertain. The V and J ends lost 4 bases and 0 bases respectively, with 7 bases between them. The CDR3 sequence is 14 residues long. CDR1 and CDR2 from the germline V gene are LNHDA and SQIVND (reference sequence). In DNA form, the CDR3 reads TGTGCCAGTAGTAGAACGGTCTCTGGAAACACCATATATTTT. Translated: CASSRTVSGNTIYF.

As for this clone: Other DNA sequences from this sample encode an identical CDR3 as well. The chain has TRBV5-6 and TRBJ1-4; D remains ambiguous. This CDR3 region has 12 residues. Germline V gives CDR1 SGHDT, CDR2 YYEEEE. Trimming took off 2 bases at V and 5 bases at J, with 4 bases between the two ends. CDR3 bases: TGTGCCAGCAGCTTACAGAATGAAAAACTGTTTTTT. The encoded protein is CASSLQNEKLFF.

The V and J genes are TRBV3-1 (or the pseudogene TRBV3-2) and TRBJ1-4; 9 nucleotides align to TRBD1. Germline CDR1 is LGHDT and CDR2 is YNNKEL (reference sequence). The CDR3 contains 14 residues. V shed 2 bases and J 6 bases; nucleotides not matched to a gene: 1. The CDR3 nucleotides are TGTGCCAGCAGCCAAAGGGACAGGGATGAAAAACTGTTTTTT. This gives the protein CASSQRDRDEKLFF.